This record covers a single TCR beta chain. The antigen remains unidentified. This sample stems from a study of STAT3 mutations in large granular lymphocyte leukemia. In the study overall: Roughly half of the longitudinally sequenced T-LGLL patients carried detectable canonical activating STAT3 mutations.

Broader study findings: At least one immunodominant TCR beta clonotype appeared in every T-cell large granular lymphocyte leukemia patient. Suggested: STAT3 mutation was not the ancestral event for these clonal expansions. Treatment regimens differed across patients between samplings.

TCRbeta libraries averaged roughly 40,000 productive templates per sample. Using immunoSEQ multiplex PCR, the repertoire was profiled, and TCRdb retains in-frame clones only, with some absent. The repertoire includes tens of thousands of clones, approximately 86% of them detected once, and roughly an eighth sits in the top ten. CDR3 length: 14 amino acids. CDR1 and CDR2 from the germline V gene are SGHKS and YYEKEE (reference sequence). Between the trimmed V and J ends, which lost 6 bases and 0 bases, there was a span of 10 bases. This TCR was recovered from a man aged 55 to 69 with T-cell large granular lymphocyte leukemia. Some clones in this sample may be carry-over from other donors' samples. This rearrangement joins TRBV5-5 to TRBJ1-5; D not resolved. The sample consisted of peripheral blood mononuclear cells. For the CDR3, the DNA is TGTGCCAGCACCGCAGAGTATAGCAATCAGCCCCAGCATTTT. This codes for CASTAEYSNQPQHF.